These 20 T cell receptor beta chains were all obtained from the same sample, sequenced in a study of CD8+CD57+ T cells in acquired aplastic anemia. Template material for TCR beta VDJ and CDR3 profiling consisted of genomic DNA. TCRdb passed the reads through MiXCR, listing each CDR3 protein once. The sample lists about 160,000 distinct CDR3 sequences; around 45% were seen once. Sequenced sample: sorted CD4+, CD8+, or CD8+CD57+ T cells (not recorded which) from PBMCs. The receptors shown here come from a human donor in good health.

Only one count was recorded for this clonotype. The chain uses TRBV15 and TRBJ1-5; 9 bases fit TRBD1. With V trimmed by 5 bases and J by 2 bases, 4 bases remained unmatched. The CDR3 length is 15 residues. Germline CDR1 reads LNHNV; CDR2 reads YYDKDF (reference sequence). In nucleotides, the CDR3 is TGTGCCACCAGCTCGGGACAGGGAGGCAATCAGCCCCAGCATTTT. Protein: CATSSGQGGNQPQHF.

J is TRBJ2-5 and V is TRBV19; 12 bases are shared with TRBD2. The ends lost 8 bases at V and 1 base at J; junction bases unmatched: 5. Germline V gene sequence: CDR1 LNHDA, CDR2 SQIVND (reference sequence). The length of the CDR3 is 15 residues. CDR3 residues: CASRLLAGGQETQYF. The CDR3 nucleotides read TGTGCCAGTCGTCTACTAGCGGGGGGCCAAGAGACCCAGTACTTC.

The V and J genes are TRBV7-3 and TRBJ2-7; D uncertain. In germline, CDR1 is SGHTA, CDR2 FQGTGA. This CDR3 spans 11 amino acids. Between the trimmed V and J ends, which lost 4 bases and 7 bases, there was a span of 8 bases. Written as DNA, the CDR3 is TGTGCCAGCAGCTACGTCCGGGAGCAGTACTTC. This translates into CASSYVREQYF.

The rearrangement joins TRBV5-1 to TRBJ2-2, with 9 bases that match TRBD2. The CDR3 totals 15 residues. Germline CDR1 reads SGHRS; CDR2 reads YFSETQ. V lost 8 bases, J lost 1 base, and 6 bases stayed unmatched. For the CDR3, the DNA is TGCGCCAGTCAAGCAGCGGGGGGGAACACCGGGGAGCTGTTTTTT. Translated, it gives CASQAAGGNTGELFF.

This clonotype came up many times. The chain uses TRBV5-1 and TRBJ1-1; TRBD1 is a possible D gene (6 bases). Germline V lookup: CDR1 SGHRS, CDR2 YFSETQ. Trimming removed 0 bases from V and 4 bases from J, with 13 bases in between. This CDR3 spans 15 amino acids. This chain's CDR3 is CASSLAGGQGTEAFF. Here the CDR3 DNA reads TGCGCCAGCAGCTTGGCCGGGGGGCAAGGCACTGAAGCTTTCTTT.

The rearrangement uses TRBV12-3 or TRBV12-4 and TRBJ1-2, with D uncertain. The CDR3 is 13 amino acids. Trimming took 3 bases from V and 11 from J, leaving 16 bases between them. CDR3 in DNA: TGTGCCAGCAGTTTTTCACCCTCCGGTGGTTACACCTTC. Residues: CASSFSPSGGYTF.

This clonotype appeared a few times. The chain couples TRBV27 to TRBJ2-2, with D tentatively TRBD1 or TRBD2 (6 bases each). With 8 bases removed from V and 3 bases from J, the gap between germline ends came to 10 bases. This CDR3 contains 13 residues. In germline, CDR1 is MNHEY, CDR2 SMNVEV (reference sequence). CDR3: CASGGPYTGELFF. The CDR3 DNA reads TGTGCCAGCGGGGGGCCTTACACCGGGGAGCTGTTTTTT.

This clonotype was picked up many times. The CDR3 is CSATGTGSPNEQFF. The CDR3 DNA reads as TGCAGCGCTACCGGGACAGGGTCCCCCAATGAGCAGTTCTTC. The chain has TRBV29-1 and TRBJ2-1, with 9 positions matching TRBD1. Trimming took 7 bases from V and 6 from J; bases not matched to a gene: 10. There are 14 residues in the CDR3. Germline V gives CDR1 SQVTM, CDR2 ANQGSEA.

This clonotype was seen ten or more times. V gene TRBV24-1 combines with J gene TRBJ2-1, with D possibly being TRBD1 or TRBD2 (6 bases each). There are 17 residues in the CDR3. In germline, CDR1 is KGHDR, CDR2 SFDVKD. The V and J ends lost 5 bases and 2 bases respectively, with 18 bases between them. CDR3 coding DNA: TGTGCCACCAGTGTCTCGGGGGCTCTCCCTGCCTACAATGAGCAGTTCTTC. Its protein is CATSVSGALPAYNEQFF.

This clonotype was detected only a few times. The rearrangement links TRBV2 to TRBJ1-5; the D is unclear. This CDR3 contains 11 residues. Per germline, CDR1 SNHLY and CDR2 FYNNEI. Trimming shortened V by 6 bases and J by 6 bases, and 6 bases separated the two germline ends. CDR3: CASRVGQPQHF. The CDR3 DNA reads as TGTGCCAGCAGGGTGGGTCAGCCCCAGCATTTT.

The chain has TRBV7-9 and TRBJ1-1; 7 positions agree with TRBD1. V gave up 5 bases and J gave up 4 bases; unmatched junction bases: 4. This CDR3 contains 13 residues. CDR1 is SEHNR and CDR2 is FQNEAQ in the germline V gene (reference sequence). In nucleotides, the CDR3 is TGTGCCAGCAGCGAGGGACAGCGCACTGAAGCTTTCTTT. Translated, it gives CASSEGQRTEAFF.

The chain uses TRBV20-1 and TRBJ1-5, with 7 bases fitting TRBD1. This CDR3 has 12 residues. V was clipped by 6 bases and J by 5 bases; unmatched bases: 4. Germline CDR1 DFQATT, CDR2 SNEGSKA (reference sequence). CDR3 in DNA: TGCAGTGCAAGGACAGGCTATCAGCCCCAGCATTTT. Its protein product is CSARTGYQPQHF.

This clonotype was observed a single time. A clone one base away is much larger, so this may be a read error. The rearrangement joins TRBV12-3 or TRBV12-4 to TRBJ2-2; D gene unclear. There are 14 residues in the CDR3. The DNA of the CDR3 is TGTGCCAGCGGTTTAGCACAGTACACCGGGGAGCTGTTTTTT. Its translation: CASGLAQYTGELFF.

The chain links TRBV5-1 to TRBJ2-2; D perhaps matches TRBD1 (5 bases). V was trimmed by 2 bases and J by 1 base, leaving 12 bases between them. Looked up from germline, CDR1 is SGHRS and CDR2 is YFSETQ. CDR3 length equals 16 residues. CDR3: CASSFQGTMNTGELFF. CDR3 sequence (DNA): TGCGCCAGCAGCTTCCAGGGTACGATGAACACCGGGGAGCTGTTTTTT.

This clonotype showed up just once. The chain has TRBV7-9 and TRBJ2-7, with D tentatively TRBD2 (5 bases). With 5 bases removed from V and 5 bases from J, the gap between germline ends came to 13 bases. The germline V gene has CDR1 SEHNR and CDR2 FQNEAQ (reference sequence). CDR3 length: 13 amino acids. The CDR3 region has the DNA TGTGCCAGCAGCCCCGCCCTGAGGGACGAGCAGTACTTC. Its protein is CASSPALRDEQYF.

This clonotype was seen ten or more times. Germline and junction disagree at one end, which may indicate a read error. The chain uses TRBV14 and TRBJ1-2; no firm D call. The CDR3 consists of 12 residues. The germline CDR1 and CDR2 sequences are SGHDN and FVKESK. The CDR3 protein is CASSPTNSGRRF. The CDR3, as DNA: TGTGCCAGCAGCCCAACGAACAGCGGGAGACGCTTC.

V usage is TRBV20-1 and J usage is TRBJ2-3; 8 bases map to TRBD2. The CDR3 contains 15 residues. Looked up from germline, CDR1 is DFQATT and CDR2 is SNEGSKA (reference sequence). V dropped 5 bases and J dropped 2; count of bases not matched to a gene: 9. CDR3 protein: CSALFTSGYTDTQYF. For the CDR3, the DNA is TGCAGTGCTCTTTTTACTAGCGGATACACAGATACGCAGTATTTT.

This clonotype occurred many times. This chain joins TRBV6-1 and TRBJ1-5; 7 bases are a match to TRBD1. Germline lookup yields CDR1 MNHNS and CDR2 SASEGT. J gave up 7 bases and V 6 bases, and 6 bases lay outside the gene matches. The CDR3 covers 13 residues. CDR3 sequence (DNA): TGTGCCAGCAGAGCCGACAGGGCCCAGCCCCAGCATTTT. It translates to CASRADRAQPQHF.

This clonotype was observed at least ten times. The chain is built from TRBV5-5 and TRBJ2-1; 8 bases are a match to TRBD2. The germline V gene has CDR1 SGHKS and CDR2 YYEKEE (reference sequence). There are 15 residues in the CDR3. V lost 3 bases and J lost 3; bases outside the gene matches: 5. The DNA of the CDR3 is TGTGCCAGCAGCTCTCGACTAGCGTTCTACAATGAGCAGTTCTTC. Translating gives CASSSRLAFYNEQFF.

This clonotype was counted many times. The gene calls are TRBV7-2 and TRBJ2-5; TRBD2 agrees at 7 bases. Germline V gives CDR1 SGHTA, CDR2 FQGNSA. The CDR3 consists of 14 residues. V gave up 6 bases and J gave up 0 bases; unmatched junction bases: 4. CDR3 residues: CASRRTSDQETQYF. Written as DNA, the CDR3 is TGTGCCAGCAGACGAACTAGCGACCAAGAGACCCAGTACTTC.